This TCR beta chain originates from a study of blood T cell repertoires in COVID-19. Study-level background: Sites in the United States, Italy and Spain provided acute and convalescent COVID-19 samples. In each case, the material was cDNA or gDNA derived from T cells, B-cell-depleted T cells, or PBMCs.

In the original workflow: Reference gene primers were amplified, and this amplification served to estimate nucleated cell counts. Clones were sequenced by immunoSEQ multiplex PCR, and TCRdb holds only the in-frame ones, with some missing. For V, J and clone size, that table is used; D and trimming come from the DNA. The sample holds over 300,000 clones, 89% seen once. The specimen was peripheral blood. The clonotype originates from a man aged 35-49 years with acute or convalescent COVID-19.

The CDR3 protein is CASSQIPGELFF. CDR3 sequence (DNA): TGTGCCAGCAGCCAAATCCCCGGGGAGCTGTTTTTT. The chain links TRBV7-9 to TRBJ2-2; no reliable D call. The CDR3 has 12 amino acids. Trimming took off 5 bases at V and 6 bases at J, with 7 bases between the two ends. Germline loops: CDR1 SEHNR, CDR2 FQNEAQ (reference sequence).